The 9 T cell receptor beta chains in this list originate from one sample, sequenced in a study of blood T cell repertoires in COVID-19 (dated by TCRdb to about 2020). Libraries were prepared through the immunoSEQ multiplex PCR assay. TCRdb carries this immuneACCESS record with in-frame sequences only. Its versions omit some clonotypes, under half of them owing to an unresolved V gene in the studies checked, with the rest unexplained. The sample table lists some 350,000 clones, around 87% of them with a count of one. Approximately 5.3% of the sample goes to the ten largest clones. Sequenced material: PBMCs or T cells enriched from blood (not recorded which). These receptors originate from a woman aged 25 to 39 who had recovered from COVID-19.

V gene TRBV4-2 combines with J gene TRBJ2-1, with 10 bases that match TRBD1. The CDR3 spans 17 residues. Germline assignment: CDR1 LGHNA and CDR2 YNFKEQ. The trim removed 1 base at V and 3 bases at J, leaving 6 bases unmatched. The DNA of the CDR3 is TGTGCCAGCAGCCAAGTGGGGAGGGACAGGGGCTACAATGAGCAGTTCTTC. Its translation: CASSQVGRDRGYNEQFF.

This rearrangement joins TRBV5-5 to TRBJ2-3, with TRBD1 identical over 10 bases. This CDR3 region has 17 residues. CDR1 and CDR2 from the germline V gene are SGHKS and YYEKEE (reference sequence). Germline trimming cut 4 bases from V and 3 bases from J; bases unmatched to any gene: 11. The DNA for the CDR3 is TGTGCCAGCAGCACCCGGACAGGGGGACTGGGGACAGATACGCAGTATTTT. Protein: CASSTRTGGLGTDTQYF.

The chain combines TRBV3-1 (or the pseudogene TRBV3-2) with TRBJ2-4; 14 nucleotides line up with TRBD2. The CDR3 sequence is 18 residues long. V gave up 5 bases and J gave up 6 bases; unmatched junction bases: 12. Germline assignment: CDR1 LGHDT and CDR2 YNNKEL (reference sequence). The chain's CDR3 is CASSAQTSGGAGGNIQYF. The CDR3 DNA sequence: TGTGCCAGCAGCGCACAGACTAGCGGGGGGGCCGGCGGAAACATTCAGTACTTC.

This chain joins TRBV2 and TRBJ1-1; TRBD1 aligns across 10 bases. Germline lookup yields CDR1 SNHLY and CDR2 FYNNEI. Unmatched junction bases numbered 7, after V lost 4 bases and J lost 2 bases. This CDR3 region has 16 residues. The CDR3 DNA reads TGTGCCAGCAGTGCGGACAGGGGGTACTCTAACACTGAAGCTTTCTTT. Residues: CASSADRGYSNTEAFF. The full variable domain, its missing parts supplied by reference TRBV2 and TRBJ1-1, is EPEVTQTPSHQVTQMGQEVILRCVPISNHLYFYWYRQILGQKVEFLVSFYNNEISEKSEIFDDQFSVERPDGSNFTLKIRSTKLEDSAMYFCASSADRGYSNTEAFFGQGTRLTVV.

The chain links TRBV5-6 to TRBJ1-1, with D hard to call. Germline-derived CDR1 and CDR2 are SGHDT and YYEEEE. The CDR3 sequence is 14 residues long. V dropped 2 bases and J dropped 5 bases, with 13 bases sitting between them. CDR3 sequence: CASSFEGLRTEAFF. The CDR3 DNA follows: TGTGCCAGCAGCTTTGAGGGTTTGAGAACTGAAGCTTTCTTT.

The gene calls are TRBV6-1 and TRBJ2-7; D gene uncertain. Trimming took 3 bases from V and 2 from J, leaving 8 bases between them. Germline lookup yields CDR1 MNHNS and CDR2 SASEGT. The CDR3 has 13 amino acids. The CDR3 nucleotides read TGTGCCAGCAGTGATGGGCACCCCTACGAGCAGTACTTC. Encoded protein: CASSDGHPYEQYF.

This clone was observed a few times. The chain couples TRBV28 to TRBJ1-2, with D possibly matching TRBD1 (5 bases). CDR1 is MDHEN and CDR2 is SYDVKM in the germline V gene. The CDR3 totals 12 residues. V lost 8 bases and J 5 bases, leaving 12 bases between the germline ends. CDR3 nucleotide sequence: TGTGCCAGCGCTGACAGAGGATATGGCTACACCTTC. Translated: CASADRGYGYTF.

The chain couples TRBV6-2 or TRBV6-3 to TRBJ1-1; D gene unclear. The CDR3 spans 14 residues. CDR1 is MNHEY, CDR2 SVGEGT, per germline. V lost 7 bases and J 3 bases, leaving 15 bases between the germline ends. This CDR3 reads CASIPEGGDTEAFF. The CDR3 nucleotides read TGTGCCAGCATCCCAGAGGGCGGGGACACTGAAGCTTTCTTT.

This chain uses TRBV27 with TRBJ1-2, with D tentatively TRBD1 (5 bases). Germline-derived CDR1 and CDR2 are MNHEY and SMNVEV (reference sequence). V shed 6 bases and J shed 8 bases, with 13 bases lying between them. CDR3 size: 12 residues. Here the CDR3 reads CASSRPGEGYTF. The CDR3 DNA sequence: TGTGCCAGCAGCCGGCCGGGGGAGGGCTACACCTTC.